The rows below give T cell receptor beta chains drawn from one sample of a study of T cell repertoires in cytomegalovirus infection. TCRdb fed the reads into MiXCR, producing one record per CDR3 protein. Among a few hundred thousand distinct CDR3 sequences listed, approximately 40% were seen once. Antigens of these TCRs are unknown. The material sequenced was cultured PBMCs, taken from culture after CMV antigen stimulation. The receptors shown here come from a human donor in good health (CMV status not recorded). Some clones in this sample may be carry-over from other donors' samples. Each CDR3 is given with its conserved first and last residue. Each record gives: CDR3 protein, CDR3 DNA, V gene, D gene, clone size, J gene. D genes are given only for firm matches. Only some rows state a clone size, as once, few, many or a class for expanded clones.

CDR3 protein: CASSPGTSGRNIQYF
CDR3 DNA: TGTGCCAGCAGCCCCGGGACTAGCGGGAGAAACATTCAGTACTTC
V gene: TRBV7-6
D gene: TRBD2
clone size: .
J gene: TRBJ2-4

CDR3 protein: CASTPPTDTQYF
CDR3 DNA: TGTGCCAGCACCCCCCCCACAGATACGCAGTATTTT
V gene: TRBV12-3/TRBV12-4
D gene: .
clone size: few
J gene: TRBJ2-3

CDR3 protein: CASNPRVANYGYTF
CDR3 DNA: TGTGCCAGCAACCCCCGGGTGGCGAACTATGGCTACACCTTC
V gene: TRBV6-1
D gene: .
clone size: many
J gene: TRBJ1-2

CDR3 protein: CASSPGDRASGTEAFF
CDR3 DNA: TGTGCCAGCAGTCCCGGGGACAGGGCATCGGGCACTGAAGCTTTCTTT
V gene: TRBV12-3/TRBV12-4
D gene: TRBD1
clone size: few
J gene: TRBJ1-1

CDR3 protein: CSARRTIEAFF
CDR3 DNA: TGCAGTGCTAGGCGGACGATTGAAGCTTTCTTT
V gene: TRBV20-1
D gene: .
clone size: .
J gene: TRBJ1-1

CDR3 protein: CASTVGGSTGELFF
CDR3 DNA: TGTGCCAGCACCGTAGGGGGTTCGACCGGGGAGCTGTTTTTT
V gene: TRBV7-2
D gene: .
clone size: .
J gene: TRBJ2-2

CDR3 protein: CATRPSRAAANTGELFF
CDR3 DNA: TGTGCCACCAGACCCAGTCGGGCGGCTGCGAACACCGGGGAGCTGTTTTTT
V gene: TRBV15
D gene: .
clone size: .
J gene: TRBJ2-2

CDR3 protein: CASSLGGPTYNEQFF
CDR3 DNA: TGCGCCAGCAGCTTGGGGGGGCCTACCTACAATGAGCAGTTCTTC
V gene: TRBV5-1
D gene: .
clone size: few
J gene: TRBJ2-1

CDR3 protein: CASSLPGQGAITNSYEQYF
CDR3 DNA: TGTGCCAGCAGCCTACCGGGACAGGGAGCGATAACAAATTCCTACGAGCAGTACTTC
V gene: TRBV7-2
D gene: TRBD1
clone size: .
J gene: TRBJ2-7

CDR3 protein: CASRSPGNYEQYF
CDR3 DNA: TGTGCCAGCAGGTCGCCAGGGAACTACGAGCAGTACTTC
V gene: TRBV6-2/TRBV6-3
D gene: .
clone size: .
J gene: TRBJ2-7

CDR3 protein: CASRPLEGGEQYF
CDR3 DNA: TGTGCCAGCAGACCCCTAGAAGGTGGAGAGCAGTACTTC
V gene: TRBV27
D gene: .
clone size: few
J gene: TRBJ2-7

CDR3 protein: CASSSQGGGTDTQYF
CDR3 DNA: TGTGCCAGCAGCTCGCAGGGCGGGGGCACAGATACGCAGTATTTT
V gene: TRBV7-2
D gene: .
clone size: .
J gene: TRBJ2-3

CDR3 protein: CASSLERTNTEAFF
CDR3 DNA: TGTGCCAGCAGCTTAGAGAGAACGAACACTGAAGCTTTCTTT
V gene: TRBV7-9
D gene: .
clone size: once
J gene: TRBJ1-1

CDR3 protein: CSPLGPETQYF
CDR3 DNA: TGCAGTCCCCTGGGTCCCGAGACCCAGTACTTC
V gene: TRBV20-1
D gene: .
clone size: .
J gene: TRBJ2-5

CDR3 protein: CASSRTGIQDTQYF
CDR3 DNA: TGTGCCAGCAGCCGGACAGGGATTCAGGATACGCAGTATTTT
V gene: TRBV7-9
D gene: TRBD1
clone size: once
J gene: TRBJ2-3

CDR3 protein: CSAQPQGRGYTF
CDR3 DNA: TGCAGTGCCCAACCACAGGGTCGGGGCTACACCTTC
V gene: TRBV20-1
D gene: .
clone size: few
J gene: TRBJ1-2

CDR3 protein: CAIRRTSGDKQETQYF
CDR3 DNA: TGTGCCATCAGGCGGACTAGCGGGGATAAACAAGAGACCCAGTACTTC
V gene: TRBV10-3
D gene: TRBD2
clone size: .
J gene: TRBJ2-5

CDR3 protein: CSARPGGDQPQHF
CDR3 DNA: TGCAGTGCTAGACCAGGGGGGGATCAGCCCCAGCATTTT
V gene: TRBV20-1
D gene: TRBD1
clone size: few
J gene: TRBJ1-5

CDR3 protein: CASSLTPTGTGELFF
CDR3 DNA: TGTGCCAGCAGCTTAACCCCGACGGGCACCGGGGAGCTGTTTTTT
V gene: TRBV7-2
D gene: .
clone size: many
J gene: TRBJ2-2

CDR3 protein: CASSRGARYEQYF
CDR3 DNA: TGCGCCAGCAGCCGGGGGGCTCGGTACGAGCAGTACTTC
V gene: TRBV4-1
D gene: .
clone size: .
J gene: TRBJ2-7

CDR3 protein: CASSPRTGRYEQYF
CDR3 DNA: TGTGCCAGCAGCCCTCGGACAGGGAGATACGAGCAGTACTTC
V gene: TRBV7-2
D gene: TRBD1
clone size: many
J gene: TRBJ2-7

CDR3 protein: CASSINPIYRDGYTF
CDR3 DNA: TGTGCCAGTAGTATAAACCCCATTTACCGTGATGGCTACACCTTC
V gene: TRBV19
D gene: .
clone size: .
J gene: TRBJ1-2

CDR3 protein: CASRGNGEIYNSPLHF
CDR3 DNA: TGTGCCAGCAGGGGTAACGGGGAAATCTATAATTCACCCCTCCACTTT
V gene: TRBV6-1
D gene: .
clone size: .
J gene: TRBJ1-6

CDR3 protein: CASSFSGGGADEQFF
CDR3 DNA: TGTGCCAGCAGTTTTAGTGGCGGGGGGGCCGATGAGCAGTTCTTC
V gene: TRBV12-3/TRBV12-4
D gene: TRBD2
clone size: once
J gene: TRBJ2-1

CDR3 protein: CASTEQGWADTQYF
CDR3 DNA: TGTGCCAGCACAGAACAGGGTTGGGCAGATACGCAGTATTTT
V gene: TRBV2
D gene: .
clone size: few
J gene: TRBJ2-3

CDR3 protein: CASNWDPPYEQYF
CDR3 DNA: TGTGCCAGCAATTGGGACCCACCCTACGAGCAGTACTTC
V gene: TRBV6-1
D gene: .
clone size: .
J gene: TRBJ2-7

CDR3 protein: CASSPTGRSSNQPQHF
CDR3 DNA: TGTGCCAGCAGTCCGACAGGGAGGTCTAGCAATCAGCCCCAGCATTTT
V gene: TRBV28
D gene: TRBD1
clone size: few
J gene: TRBJ1-5

CDR3 protein: CASSLTSGGPSGELFF
CDR3 DNA: TGTGCCAGCAGCTTGACTAGCGGGGGGCCATCCGGGGAGCTGTTTTTT
V gene: TRBV7-9
D gene: TRBD2
clone size: many
J gene: TRBJ2-2

CDR3 protein: CASSSPRDTRIREQYF
CDR3 DNA: TGTGCCAGCAGCTCACCCCGGGACACAAGAATTCGGGAGCAGTACTTC
V gene: TRBV5-6
D gene: .
clone size: .
J gene: TRBJ2-7

CDR3 protein: CASSDGTVAGNTIYF
CDR3 DNA: TGTGCCAGCAGTGACGGGACAGTAGCTGGAAACACCATATATTTT
V gene: TRBV27
D gene: TRBD1
clone size: .
J gene: TRBJ1-3

CDR3 protein: CAIGRGFTDTQYF
CDR3 DNA: TGTGCCATCGGGAGGGGATTCACAGATACGCAGTATTTT
V gene: TRBV10-3
D gene: TRBD2
clone size: .
J gene: TRBJ2-3

CDR3 protein: CASSVSYNSPLHF
CDR3 DNA: TGTGCCAGCAGCGTCTCCTATAATTCACCCCTCCACTTT
V gene: TRBV7-6
D gene: .
clone size: few
J gene: TRBJ1-6

CDR3 protein: CASSLGHDNQPQHF
CDR3 DNA: TGTGCCAGCAGCCTGGGACACGACAATCAGCCCCAGCATTTT
V gene: TRBV9
D gene: .
clone size: .
J gene: TRBJ1-5

CDR3 protein: CASTRKGEDTGELFF
CDR3 DNA: TGTGCCAGCACAAGAAAGGGAGAAGACACCGGGGAGCTGTTTTTT
V gene: TRBV7-6
D gene: .
clone size: .
J gene: TRBJ2-2

CDR3 protein: CAIKQLGKEDTQYF
CDR3 DNA: TGTGCCATCAAACAACTAGGAAAGGAGGATACGCAGTATTTT
V gene: TRBV10-3
D gene: .
clone size: once
J gene: TRBJ2-3

CDR3 protein: CASSPRFRKYNEQFF
CDR3 DNA: TGTGCCAGCAGCCCCCGCTTTCGGAAGTACAATGAGCAGTTCTTC
V gene: TRBV7-6
D gene: .
clone size: .
J gene: TRBJ2-1

CDR3 protein: CATSPLGAVGSSYNEQFF
CDR3 DNA: TGCGCCACCTCCCCCTTGGGGGCGGTAGGAAGCTCCTACAATGAGCAGTTCTTC
V gene: TRBV5-1
D gene: .
clone size: .
J gene: TRBJ2-1

CDR3 protein: CASRRQGGQETQYF
CDR3 DNA: TGTGCCAGCAGGCGGCAAGGCGGCCAAGAGACCCAGTACTTC
V gene: TRBV7-2
D gene: .
clone size: few
J gene: TRBJ2-5

CDR3 protein: CASSKIAGGYTDTQYF
CDR3 DNA: TGCGCCAGCAGCAAAATAGCGGGAGGGTACACAGATACGCAGTATTTT
V gene: TRBV4-1
D gene: TRBD2
clone size: few
J gene: TRBJ2-3

CDR3 protein: CASHRGVVNTGELFF
CDR3 DNA: TGTGCCAGCCACAGGGGAGTGGTAAACACCGGGGAGCTGTTTTTT
V gene: TRBV19
D gene: TRBD1
clone size: .
J gene: TRBJ2-2

CDR3 protein: CASSGASQGTEKLFF
CDR3 DNA: TGTGCCAGCAGCGGAGCGTCGCAGGGGACGGAAAAACTGTTTTTT
V gene: TRBV5-5
D gene: .
clone size: .
J gene: TRBJ1-4

CDR3 protein: CASSPGGGKEYSYEQYF
CDR3 DNA: TGTGCCAGCAGCCCAGGGGGAGGCAAGGAGTATTCCTACGAGCAGTACTTC
V gene: TRBV7-2
D gene: .
clone size: .
J gene: TRBJ2-7

CDR3 protein: CASTPLAGGNIEQFF
CDR3 DNA: TGCGCCAGCACGCCCCTAGCGGGAGGAAACATTGAGCAGTTCTTC
V gene: TRBV5-1
D gene: TRBD2
clone size: few
J gene: TRBJ2-1